This T cell receptor (beta chain) was obtained from a study of neurological immune-mediated disorders. This clonotype was found many times. Its antigen is unknown. The V and J ends lost 1 base and 10 bases respectively, with 12 bases between them. The CDR3 length is 13 residues. Germline CDR1 MDHEN, CDR2 SYDVKM. Using its own MiXCR run on the 5' RACE reads, TCRdb lists one record per CDR3 protein. This table holds 70,000 to 95,000 distinct CDR3 sequences, 13% to 15% found once. Whole-study findings and limits: No CDR3 amino acid sequences recurred among expanded clones across subjects, suggesting private repertoires in all groups.

The sequence was obtained from a woman aged 45-59 years in good health. The material sequenced was PBMCs. J is TRBJ2-3 and V is TRBV28; D uncertain. The CDR3 region is CASSLLSSYAQYF. The DNA of the CDR3 is TGTGCCAGCAGTTTATTGTCCAGCTATGCGCAGTATTTT. Filled out from reference TRBV28 and TRBJ2-3, the complete variable domain reads DVKVTQSSRYLVKRTGEKVFLECVQDMDHENMFWYRQDPGLGLRLIYFSYDVKMKEKGDIPEGYSVSREKKERFSLILESASTNQTSMYLCASSLLSSYAQYFGPGTRLTVL.